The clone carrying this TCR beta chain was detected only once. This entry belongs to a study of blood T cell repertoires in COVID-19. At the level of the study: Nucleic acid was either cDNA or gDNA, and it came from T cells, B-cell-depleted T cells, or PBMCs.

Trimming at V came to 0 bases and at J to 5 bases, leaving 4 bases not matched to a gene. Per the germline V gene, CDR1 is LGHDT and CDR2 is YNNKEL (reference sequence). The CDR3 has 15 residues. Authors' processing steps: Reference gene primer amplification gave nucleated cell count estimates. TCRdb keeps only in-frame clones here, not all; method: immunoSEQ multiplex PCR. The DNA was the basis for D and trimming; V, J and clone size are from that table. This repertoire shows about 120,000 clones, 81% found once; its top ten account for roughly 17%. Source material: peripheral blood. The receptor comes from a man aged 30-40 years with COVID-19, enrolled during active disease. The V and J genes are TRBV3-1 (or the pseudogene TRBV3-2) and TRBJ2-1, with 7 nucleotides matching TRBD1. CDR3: CASSQDQGTDNEQFF. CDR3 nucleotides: TGTGCCAGCAGCCAAGATCAAGGGACAGACAATGAGCAGTTCTTC.